The source of this T cell receptor (beta chain) is a study of beta chain features in type 1 diabetes. For the study at large: Patient and healthy donor groups were alike in age, gender and cell yields.

Turning to this clone: Its antigen is undetermined.

Findings of the study overall: The naive, central memory and Treg TCRB repertoires looked more alike in patients than they did in healthy donors. Shortening of TCRB CDR3s, moderate but significant, appeared in all four CD4+ subsets of Type 1 diabetes patients. Shorter templates may be favored by PCR, equally so in patients and controls.

Using CD45RO/CCR7/CD25/CD127/CD95/CD27, CD4+ naive, central memory, regulatory and stem cell-like memory cells were sorted. Expressed TCRB transcripts were sequenced because the entire RNA isolate underwent reverse transcription. The method was immunoSEQ multiplex PCR; TCRdb's version includes in-frame clones alone and lacks a portion of them. The table has 250,000 to 300,000 clones, over 11% seen once. The specimen sequenced was naive CD4+ T cells from blood. The receptor was derived from a man younger than 45 with type 1 diabetes.

The CDR3 nucleotides read TGTGCCAGCAGTTCTAGGTTTGAAGCTTTCTTT. Its protein product is CASSSRFEAFF. The V and J genes are TRBV6-5 and TRBJ1-1; no clear D. The CDR3 sequence is 11 residues long. V gave up 4 bases and J gave up 7 bases, with 7 bases separating them. Germline assignment: CDR1 MNHEY and CDR2 SVGAGI.